This TCR beta chain came from a study of blood T cell repertoires in COVID-19. Authors' analysis steps: From reference gene primer amplification, estimates of nucleated cell counts were derived. Method: immunoSEQ multiplex PCR; TCRdb's copy keeps in-frame clones and lacks some. That table is the source of V, J and clone size, and D and trimming were worked out from the DNA. Of approximately 100,000 clones listed, about 89% are singletons. The CDR3 length is 14 residues. V lost 2 bases and J 5 bases, leaving 10 bases between the germline ends. Germline assignment: CDR1 KGHSH and CDR2 LQKENI. The sequence was obtained from a man aged 45-60 years with acute or convalescent COVID-19. The chain employs TRBV18 and TRBJ2-4; no firm D call. The sequenced material came from peripheral blood. The CDR3 DNA sequence: TGTGCCAGCTCACCAGGGCAGGTTCAAAACATTCAGTACTTC. Amino acid sequence: CASSPGQVQNIQYF.